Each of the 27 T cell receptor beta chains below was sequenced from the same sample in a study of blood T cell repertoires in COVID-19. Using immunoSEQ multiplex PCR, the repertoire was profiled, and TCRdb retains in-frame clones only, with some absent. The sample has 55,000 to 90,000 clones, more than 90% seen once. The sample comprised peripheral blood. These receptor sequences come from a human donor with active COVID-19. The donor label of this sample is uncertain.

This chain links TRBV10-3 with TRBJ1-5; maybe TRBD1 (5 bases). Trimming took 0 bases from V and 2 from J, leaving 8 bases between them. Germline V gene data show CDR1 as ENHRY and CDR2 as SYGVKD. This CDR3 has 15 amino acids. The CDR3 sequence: CAISESQGRNQPQHF. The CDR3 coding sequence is TGTGCCATCAGTGAGTCTCAGGGCCGCAATCAGCCCCAGCATTTT.

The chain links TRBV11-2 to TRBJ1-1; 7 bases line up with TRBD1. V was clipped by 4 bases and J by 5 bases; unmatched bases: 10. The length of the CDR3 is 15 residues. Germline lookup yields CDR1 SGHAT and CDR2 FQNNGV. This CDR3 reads CASSWTQTGRTEAFF. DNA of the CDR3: TGTGCCAGCAGCTGGACTCAGACAGGGCGGACTGAAGCTTTCTTT.

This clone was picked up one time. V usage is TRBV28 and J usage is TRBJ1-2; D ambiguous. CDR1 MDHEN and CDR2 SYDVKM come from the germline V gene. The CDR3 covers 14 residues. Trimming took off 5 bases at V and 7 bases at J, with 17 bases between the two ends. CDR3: CASSITAPEGGYTF. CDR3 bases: TGTGCCAGCAGTATTACAGCTCCCGAGGGTGGCTACACCTTC.

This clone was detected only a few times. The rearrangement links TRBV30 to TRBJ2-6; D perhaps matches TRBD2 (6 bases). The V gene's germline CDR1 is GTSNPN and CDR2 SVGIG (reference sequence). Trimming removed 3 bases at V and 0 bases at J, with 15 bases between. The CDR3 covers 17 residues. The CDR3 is CAWRKPGLPSGANVLTF. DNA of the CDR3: TGTGCCTGGAGAAAACCGGGACTCCCCTCTGGGGCCAACGTCCTGACTTTC.

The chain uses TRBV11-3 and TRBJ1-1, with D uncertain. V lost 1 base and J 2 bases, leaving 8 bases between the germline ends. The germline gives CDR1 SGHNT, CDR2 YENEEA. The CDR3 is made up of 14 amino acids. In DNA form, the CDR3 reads TGTGCCAGCAGCTTAGGTCCGTTTAACACTGAAGCTTTCTTT. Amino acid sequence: CASSLGPFNTEAFF.

CDR3 in DNA: TGTGCCAGTACCGACTTGCAGGGTTCCTACAATGAGCAGTTCTTC. Protein sequence: CASTDLQGSYNEQFF. V is TRBV19 and J is TRBJ2-1, with D possibly being TRBD1 (5 bases). Germline CDR1 LNHDA, CDR2 SQIVND (reference sequence). The CDR3 is made up of 15 amino acids. V was clipped by 7 bases and J by 1 base, with 14 bases between them.

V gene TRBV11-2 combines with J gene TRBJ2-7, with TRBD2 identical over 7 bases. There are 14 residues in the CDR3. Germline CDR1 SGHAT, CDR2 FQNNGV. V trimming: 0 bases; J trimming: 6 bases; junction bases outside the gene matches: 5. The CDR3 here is CASSLDRGEREQYF. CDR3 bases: TGTGCCAGCAGCTTAGATCGGGGGGAACGCGAGCAGTACTTC.

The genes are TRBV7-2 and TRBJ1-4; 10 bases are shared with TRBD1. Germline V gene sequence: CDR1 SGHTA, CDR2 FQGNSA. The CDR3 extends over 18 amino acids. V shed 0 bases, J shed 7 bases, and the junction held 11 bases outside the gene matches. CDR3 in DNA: TGTGCCAGCAGCTTAGCGGTCCTAGCACGGACAGGGGGTGAAAAACTGTTTTTT. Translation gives CASSLAVLARTGGEKLFF.

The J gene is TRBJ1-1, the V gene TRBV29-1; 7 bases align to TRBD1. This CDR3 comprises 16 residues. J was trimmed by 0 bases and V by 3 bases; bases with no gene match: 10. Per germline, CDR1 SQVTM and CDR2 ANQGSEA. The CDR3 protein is CSVDVRGAFVNTEAFF. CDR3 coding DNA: TGCAGCGTTGATGTCAGGGGGGCGTTCGTGAACACTGAAGCTTTCTTT. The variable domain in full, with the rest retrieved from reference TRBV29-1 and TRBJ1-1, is SAVISQKPSRDICQRGTSLTIQCQVDSQVTMMFWYRQQPGQSLTLIATANQGSEATYESGFVIDKFPISRPNLTFSTLTVSNMSPEDSSIYLCSVDVRGAFVNTEAFFGQGTRLTVV.

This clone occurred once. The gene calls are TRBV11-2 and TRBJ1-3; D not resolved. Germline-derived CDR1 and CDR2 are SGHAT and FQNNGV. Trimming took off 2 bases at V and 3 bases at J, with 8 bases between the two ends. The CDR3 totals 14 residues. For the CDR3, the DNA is TGTGCCAGCAGCTTAAACGGGTTTGGAAACACCATATATTTT. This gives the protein CASSLNGFGNTIYF.

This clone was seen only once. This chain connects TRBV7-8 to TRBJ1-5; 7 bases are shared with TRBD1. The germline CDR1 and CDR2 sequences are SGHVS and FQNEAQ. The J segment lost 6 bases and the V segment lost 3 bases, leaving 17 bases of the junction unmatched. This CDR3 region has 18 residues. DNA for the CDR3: TGTGCCAGCAGCTTTGGGGAATCGGGACAGAGGCCAGGTCAGCCCCAGCATTTT. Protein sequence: CASSFGESGQRPGQPQHF. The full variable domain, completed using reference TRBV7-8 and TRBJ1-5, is GAGVSQSPRYKVAKRGQDVALRCDPISGHVSLFWYQQALGQGPEFLTYFQNEAQLDKSGLPSDRFFAERPEGSVSTLKIQRTQQEDSAVYLCASSFGESGQRPGQPQHFGDGTRLSIL.

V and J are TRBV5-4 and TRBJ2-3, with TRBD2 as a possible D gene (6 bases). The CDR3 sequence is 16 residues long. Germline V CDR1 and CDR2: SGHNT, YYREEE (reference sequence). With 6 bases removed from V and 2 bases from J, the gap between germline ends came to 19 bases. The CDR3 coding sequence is TGTGCCAGCACCGTAGGGCGGGGAGGTTACACAGATACGCAGTATTTT. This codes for CASTVGRGGYTDTQYF.

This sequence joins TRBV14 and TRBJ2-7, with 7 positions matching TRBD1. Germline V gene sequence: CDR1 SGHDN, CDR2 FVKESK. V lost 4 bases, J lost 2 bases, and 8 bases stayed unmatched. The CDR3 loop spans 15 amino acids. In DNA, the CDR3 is TGTGCCAGCAGCCGTATAGGACAGGCCACCTACGAGCAGTACTTC. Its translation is CASSRIGQATYEQYF.

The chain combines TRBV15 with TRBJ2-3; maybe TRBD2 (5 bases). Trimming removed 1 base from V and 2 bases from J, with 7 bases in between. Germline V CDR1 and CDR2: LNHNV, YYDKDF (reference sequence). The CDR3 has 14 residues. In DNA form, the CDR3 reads TGTGCCACCAGCAGAGGGACTCTCACAGATACGCAGTATTTT. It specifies CATSRGTLTDTQYF.

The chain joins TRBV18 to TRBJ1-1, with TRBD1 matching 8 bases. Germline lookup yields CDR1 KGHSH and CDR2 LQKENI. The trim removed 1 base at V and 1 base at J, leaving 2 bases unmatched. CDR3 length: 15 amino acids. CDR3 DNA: TGTGCCAGCTCACCACAGCAGGGGGCGAACACTGAAGCTTTCTTT. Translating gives CASSPQQGANTEAFF. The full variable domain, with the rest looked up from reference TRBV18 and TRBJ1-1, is NAGVMQNPRHLVRRRGQEARLRCSPMKGHSHVYWYRQLPEEGLKFMVYLQKENIIDESGMPKERFSAEFPKEGPSILRIQQVVRGDSAAYFCASSPQQGANTEAFFGQGTRLTVV.

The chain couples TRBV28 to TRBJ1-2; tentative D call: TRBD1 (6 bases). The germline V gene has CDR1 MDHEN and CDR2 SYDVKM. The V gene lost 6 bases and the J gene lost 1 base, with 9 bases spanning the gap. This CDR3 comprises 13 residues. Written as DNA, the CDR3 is TGTGCCAGCAGGACAGGATTTAACTATGGCTACACCTTC. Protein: CASRTGFNYGYTF.

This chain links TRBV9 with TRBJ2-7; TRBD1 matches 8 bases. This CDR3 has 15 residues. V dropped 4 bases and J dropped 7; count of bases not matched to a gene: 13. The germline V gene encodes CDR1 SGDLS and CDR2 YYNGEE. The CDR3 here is CASSPRTGSGDEQYF. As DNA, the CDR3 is TGTGCCAGCAGCCCCCGGACAGGGTCGGGGGATGAGCAGTACTTC.

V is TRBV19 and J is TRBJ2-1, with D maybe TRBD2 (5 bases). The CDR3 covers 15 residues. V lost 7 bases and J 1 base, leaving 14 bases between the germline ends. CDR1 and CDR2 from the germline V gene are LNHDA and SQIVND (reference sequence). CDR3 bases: TGTGCCAGTAACCCCGACGGGGTATCCTACAATGAGCAGTTCTTC. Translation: CASNPDGVSYNEQFF.

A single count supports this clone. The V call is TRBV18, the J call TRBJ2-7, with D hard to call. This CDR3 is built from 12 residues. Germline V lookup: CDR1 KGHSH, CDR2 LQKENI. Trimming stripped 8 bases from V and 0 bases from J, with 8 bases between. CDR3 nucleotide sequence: TGTGCCAGCGTCGCCGGCTCCTACGAGCAGTACTTC. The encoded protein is CASVAGSYEQYF.

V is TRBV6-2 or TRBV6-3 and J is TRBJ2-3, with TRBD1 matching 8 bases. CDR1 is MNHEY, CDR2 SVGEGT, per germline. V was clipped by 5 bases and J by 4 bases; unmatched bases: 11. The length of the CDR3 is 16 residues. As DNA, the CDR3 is TGTGCCAGCAGTCGGCAGGGGGCCCGTACCGCAGATACGCAGTATTTT. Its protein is CASSRQGARTADTQYF.

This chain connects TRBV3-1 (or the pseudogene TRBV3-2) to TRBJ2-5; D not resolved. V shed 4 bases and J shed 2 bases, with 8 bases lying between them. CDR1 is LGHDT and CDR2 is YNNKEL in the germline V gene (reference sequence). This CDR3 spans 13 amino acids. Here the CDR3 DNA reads TGTGCCAGCAGCCCGATGCGACAAGAGACCCAGTACTTC. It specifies CASSPMRQETQYF.

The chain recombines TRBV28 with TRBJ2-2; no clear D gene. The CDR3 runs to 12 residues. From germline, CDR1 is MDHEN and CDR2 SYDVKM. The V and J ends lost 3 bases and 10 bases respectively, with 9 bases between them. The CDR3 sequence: CASSFPREELFF. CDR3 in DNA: TGTGCCAGCAGTTTTCCACGCGAGGAGCTGTTTTTT.

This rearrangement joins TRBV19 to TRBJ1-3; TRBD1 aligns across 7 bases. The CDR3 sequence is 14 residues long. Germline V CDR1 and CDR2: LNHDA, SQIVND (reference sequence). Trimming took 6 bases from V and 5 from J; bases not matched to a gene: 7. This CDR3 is CASSMIQGRNTIYF. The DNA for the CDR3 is TGTGCCAGTAGCATGATACAGGGGAGAAACACCATATATTTT.

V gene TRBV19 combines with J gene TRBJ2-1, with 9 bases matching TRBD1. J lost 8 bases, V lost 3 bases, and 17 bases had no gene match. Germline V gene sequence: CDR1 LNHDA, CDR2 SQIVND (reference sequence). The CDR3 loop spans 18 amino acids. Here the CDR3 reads CASSIAPYRDRVGDEQFF. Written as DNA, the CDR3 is TGTGCCAGTAGTATCGCACCCTACAGGGACAGGGTGGGGGATGAGCAGTTCTTC.

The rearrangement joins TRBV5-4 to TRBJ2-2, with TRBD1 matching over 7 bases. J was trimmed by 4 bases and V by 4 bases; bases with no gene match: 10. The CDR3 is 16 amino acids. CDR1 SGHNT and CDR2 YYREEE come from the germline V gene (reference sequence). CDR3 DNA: TGTGCCAGCAGCAAGGGACAGCCCCGAGGCACCGGGGAGCTGTTTTTT. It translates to CASSKGQPRGTGELFF.

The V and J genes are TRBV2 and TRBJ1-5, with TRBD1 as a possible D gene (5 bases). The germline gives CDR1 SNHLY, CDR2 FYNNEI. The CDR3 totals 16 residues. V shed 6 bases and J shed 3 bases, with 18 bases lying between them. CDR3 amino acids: CASSPPATGSNQPQHF. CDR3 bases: TGTGCCAGCAGCCCCCCTGCAACAGGTTCCAATCAGCCCCAGCATTTT.

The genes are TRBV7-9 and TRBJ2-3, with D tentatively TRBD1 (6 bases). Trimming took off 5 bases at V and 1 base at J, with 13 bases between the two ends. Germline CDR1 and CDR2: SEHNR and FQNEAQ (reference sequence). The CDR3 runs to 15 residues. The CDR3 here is CASSRAGAGTDTQYF. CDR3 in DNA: TGTGCCAGCAGCCGGGCAGGGGCCGGCACAGATACGCAGTATTTT. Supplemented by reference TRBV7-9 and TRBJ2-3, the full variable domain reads DTGVSQNPRHKITKRGQNVTFRCDPISEHNRLYWYRQTLGQGPEFLTYFQNEAQLEKSRLLSDRFSAERPKGSFSTLEIQRTEQGDSAMYLCASSRAGAGTDTQYFGPGTRLTVL.